One and the same sample provided the 32 T cell receptor beta chains below, sequenced in a study of human T cells and chemical hapten exposure. Time point indicated: patch test 2, 6 weeks after DPC sensitization. The treatment: therapeutic diphenylcyclopropenone sensitization with weekly scalp DPC. TCRdb re-derived calls from the RACE reads in MiXCR, one entry per CDR3 protein. The table lists approximately 90,000 distinct CDR3 sequences, approximately 11% of them singletons, with more than 2% in the top ten. Sequences were derived from whole blood, sampled in connection with sensitization to the hapten diphenylcyclopropenone (DPC). These receptors were obtained from a man aged 40-50 years with alopecia areata. Some clones in this sample may be carry-over from other donors' samples.

This clonotype was detected many times. The genes are TRBV29-1 and TRBJ2-7; D perhaps matches TRBD2 (5 bases). CDR3 length equals 12 residues. V lost 6 bases and J lost 8, with 17 bases in between. Germline V CDR1 and CDR2: SQVTM, ANQGSEA. CDR3 nucleotides: TGCAGCGTCGAGACGGGGATTGGGAAGCAGTACTTC. Translating gives CSVETGIGKQYF.

The sample holds a few counts of this clonotype. The V call is TRBV20-1, the J call TRBJ1-5; D is perhaps TRBD1 (6 bases). CDR1 DFQATT and CDR2 SNEGSKA come from the germline V gene (reference sequence). Trimming left V 1 base short and J 7 bases short, with 17 bases between. The CDR3 length is 15 residues. CDR3 region: CSARGGGGSNQPQHF. The DNA for the CDR3 is TGCAGTGCTAGAGGGGGAGGGGGAAGTAACCAGCCCCAGCATTTT.

This clonotype is labeled medium-sized. This chain links TRBV7-2 with TRBJ2-3; the D gene could be TRBD1 or TRBD2 (5 bases each). CDR1 SGHTA and CDR2 FQGNSA come from the germline V gene. The ends were cut back, 2 bases at V and 6 bases at J, with 12 bases in the middle. This CDR3 region has 14 residues. The CDR3 DNA reads as TGTGCCAGCAGCTTAAGGGGACCGGCGGATACGCAGTATTTT. This gives the protein CASSLRGPADTQYF.

A few counts support this clonotype. The chain uses TRBV2 and TRBJ1-2; D is uncertain. The CDR3 is 12 residues long. The V end lost 3 bases, the J end lost 6 bases, and 8 bases lay between the germline ends. Germline V gene lookup returns CDR1 SNHLY and CDR2 FYNNEI. The CDR3 sequence: CASSEGYDGYTF. In DNA form, the CDR3 reads TGTGCCAGCAGTGAGGGTTACGATGGCTACACCTTC.

This chain connects TRBV29-1 to TRBJ1-2, with TRBD1 matching 8 bases. This CDR3 has 13 amino acids. The V gene end was trimmed by 3 bases and the J gene end by 3 bases; junction bases not matched to a gene: 3. Looked up from germline, CDR1 is SQVTM and CDR2 is ANQGSEA. The CDR3 DNA reads TGCAGCGTTGAGGACAGGGTTGACTATGGCTACACCTTC. This encodes CSVEDRVDYGYTF.

The V gene is TRBV24-1, the J gene TRBJ2-7; D unresolved. Trimming cost V 5 bases and J 6 bases, with 7 bases left between them. Germline V gives CDR1 KGHDR, CDR2 SFDVKD. This CDR3 comprises 11 residues. The chain's CDR3 is CATSAYGEQYF. CDR3 bases: TGTGCCACCAGTGCTTACGGCGAGCAGTACTTC.

A few counts support this clonotype. The CDR3 coding sequence is TGTGCCAGCAGCTTACTCGCTAGCGGGCTTCACGCCTACGAGCAGTACTTC. It yields the protein CASSLLASGLHAYEQYF. The V and J genes are TRBV13 and TRBJ2-7, with TRBD2 identical over 8 bases. V was clipped by 2 bases and J by 2 bases; unmatched bases: 11. CDR1 PRHDT and CDR2 FYEKMQ come from the germline V gene (reference sequence). The CDR3 is 17 residues long.

The CDR3 spells CASSLAGTGAPSTPYEQYF. CDR3 bases: TGTGCCAGCAGCTTAGCTGGGACAGGGGCCCCTTCCACCCCCTACGAGCAGTACTTC. The V gene is TRBV7-9, the J gene TRBJ2-7; 10 bases fit TRBD1. The CDR3 contains 19 residues. The junction had 13 bases not matched to a gene; V was cut back by 0 bases and J by 2 bases. In germline, CDR1 is SEHNR, CDR2 FQNEAQ (reference sequence).

This clonotype came up many times. J is TRBJ2-5 and V is TRBV28, with 12 bases matching TRBD2. Germline lookup yields CDR1 MDHEN and CDR2 SYDVKM. This CDR3 spans 16 amino acids. V shed 4 bases and J 1 base; nucleotides not matched to a gene: 4. The CDR3 here is CASSSRLAGAQETQYF. CDR3 sequence (DNA): TGTGCCAGCAGTTCCCGACTAGCGGGAGCCCAAGAGACCCAGTACTTC.

V gene TRBV6-5 combines with J gene TRBJ2-3; D is unclear. The CDR3 spans 12 residues. The V gene lost 5 bases and the J gene lost 2 bases, with 5 bases spanning the gap. Germline CDR1 and CDR2: MNHEY and SVGAGI. The CDR3 DNA sequence: TGTGCCAGCAGTACTCCCACAGATACGCAGTATTTT. Its translation: CASSTPTDTQYF.

The chain recombines TRBV12-3 or TRBV12-4 with TRBJ1-1; the D gene is possibly TRBD1 (6 bases). The CDR3 extends over 18 amino acids. V gave up 3 bases and J gave up 2 bases, with 22 bases separating them. As DNA, the CDR3 is TGTGCCAGCAGTTTCAGCCGACAGGTGACCGTACTTAACACTGAAGCTTTCTTT. Its protein is CASSFSRQVTVLNTEAFF.

The V gene is TRBV12-3 or TRBV12-4, the J gene TRBJ2-1; 7 bases are a match to TRBD2. V was pared by 5 bases and J by 1 base, with 20 bases of the junction left unmatched. CDR3 length equals 20 residues. The CDR3 sequence: CASSPLAGEWVRWSYNEQFF. In DNA form, the CDR3 reads TGTGCCAGCAGTCCCCTCGCGGGAGAGTGGGTCAGGTGGTCCTACAATGAGCAGTTCTTC.

This clonotype was counted ten times or more. The chain carries TRBV20-1 and TRBJ2-6; 9 bases map to TRBD1. V trimming: 4 bases; J trimming: 3 bases; junction bases outside the gene matches: 7. Germline lookup yields CDR1 DFQATT and CDR2 SNEGSKA (reference sequence). This CDR3 is 16 amino acids long. Here the CDR3 DNA reads TGCAGTGCTATCCGGGACAGGGTCGGTGGGGCCAACGTCCTGACTTTC. The encoded protein is CSAIRDRVGGANVLTF.

This chain joins TRBV7-2 and TRBJ2-1; TRBD1 is a possible D gene (5 bases). V shed 2 bases and J shed 2 bases, with 13 bases lying between them. Looked up from germline, CDR1 is SGHTA and CDR2 is FQGNSA. This CDR3 is 16 amino acids long. CDR3 protein: CASSLKAGLPYNEQFF. CDR3 in DNA: TGTGCCAGCAGCTTAAAAGCAGGGTTACCCTACAATGAGCAGTTCTTC.

The CDR3 DNA follows: TGTGCCAGCGTGGATAGCGGGAGGTTGGCAGATACGCAGTATTTT. Translation: CASVDSGRLADTQYF. V usage is TRBV2 and J usage is TRBJ2-3; 10 bases match TRBD2. The V gene's germline CDR1 is SNHLY and CDR2 FYNNEI. CDR3 length: 15 residues. The V segment lost 8 bases and the J segment 4 bases; nucleotides outside the gene matches: 9.

This clonotype was observed a few times. This chain links TRBV6-6 with TRBJ2-4; D unresolved. The CDR3 spans 14 residues. Germline lookup yields CDR1 MNHNY and CDR2 SVGAGI (reference sequence). V was cut by 2 bases and J by 15 bases, with 20 bases left in between. The CDR3 protein is CASSYTDLGLVGYF. CDR3 sequence (DNA): TGTGCCAGCAGTTACACCGACCTTGGTTTAGTAGGGTACTTC.

In this sample, this clonotype turned up a few times. The chain has TRBV14 and TRBJ1-6, with 7 nucleotides matching TRBD1. There are 15 residues in the CDR3. V gave up 0 bases and J gave up 11 bases; unmatched junction bases: 7. Germline CDR1 is SGHDN and CDR2 is FVKESK. CDR3 region: CASSQDPTGLAPLHF. CDR3 DNA sequence: TGTGCCAGCAGCCAAGATCCGACAGGGTTGGCACCCCTCCACTTT.

This clonotype was observed at least ten times. CDR3 DNA: TGTGCCAGCGCTGGGTCTGTTAAAAACATTCAGTACTTC. This sequence encodes CASAGSVKNIQYF. V gene TRBV28 combines with J gene TRBJ2-4; D gene uncertain. Germline-derived CDR1 and CDR2 are MDHEN and SYDVKM. The ends were cut back, 8 bases at V and 4 bases at J, with 12 bases in the middle. The CDR3 runs to 13 residues.

This clonotype occurred many times. The chain employs TRBV7-2 and TRBJ2-3; 12 nucleotides align to TRBD2. Trimming took 3 bases from V and 4 from J; bases not matched to a gene: 8. Germline lookup yields CDR1 SGHTA and CDR2 FQGNSA. This CDR3 region has 17 residues. As DNA, the CDR3 is TGTGCCAGCAGCTTCCGGACTAGCGGGATTGGCTCAGATACGCAGTATTTT. Encoded protein: CASSFRTSGIGSDTQYF.

This clonotype has just a few counts. The chain combines TRBV28 with TRBJ2-3; 8 bases are shared with TRBD2. V was pared by 10 bases and J by 6 bases, with 12 bases of the junction left unmatched. The germline V gene has CDR1 MDHEN and CDR2 SYDVKM. The CDR3 is made up of 14 amino acids. Here the CDR3 reads CATGRTGGADTQYF. The CDR3 DNA sequence: TGTGCCACCGGTAGAACGGGGGGGGCGGATACGCAGTATTTT.

This clonotype came up many times. V is TRBV28 and J is TRBJ1-1; D is uncertain. The length of the CDR3 is 12 residues. Germline CDR1 reads MDHEN; CDR2 reads SYDVKM. Trimming stripped 7 bases from V and 0 bases from J, with 6 bases between. As DNA, the CDR3 is TGTGCCAGCATGCCATTGAACACTGAAGCTTTCTTT. Translated: CASMPLNTEAFF.

With respect to this clonotype: A much larger clone is a single base away; this may be a read error. CDR3: CASRASGELTGTQYF. CDR3 coding DNA: TGCGCCAGCAGGGCCTCGGGAGAGCTCACAGGTACGCAGTATTTT. The chain uses TRBV5-1 and TRBJ2-3, with a weak D call TRBD2 (6 bases). The CDR3 sequence is 15 residues long. Germline CDR1 reads SGHRS; CDR2 reads YFSETQ. The full variable domain, in which reference TRBV5-1 and TRBJ2-3 provide the parts outside the CDR3, is KAGVTQTPRYLIKTRGQQVTLSCSPISGHRSVSWYQQTPGQGLQFLFEYFSETQRNKGNFPGRFSGRQFSNSRSEMNVSTLELGDSALYLCASRASGELTGTQYFGPGTRLTVL.

In its sample, this clonotype was seen a few times. The gene calls are TRBV19 and TRBJ2-1; 10 bases align to TRBD2. V lost 3 bases, J lost 4 bases, and 9 bases stayed unmatched. The germline V gene encodes CDR1 LNHDA and CDR2 SQIVND (reference sequence). The CDR3 length is 17 residues. CDR3 bases: TGTGCCAGTAGTATTTTGCGGCTAGCGGGAGCTTACAATGAGCAGTTCTTC. This encodes CASSILRLAGAYNEQFF.

V is TRBV6-6 and J is TRBJ1-4; 10 nucleotides match TRBD1. J was trimmed by 5 bases and V by 4 bases; bases with no gene match: 10. CDR1 MNHNY and CDR2 SVGAGI come from the germline V gene (reference sequence). The CDR3 has 17 residues. CDR3 amino acids: CASSSRSGTGANEKLFF. The CDR3 nucleotides are TGTGCCAGCAGTTCCAGATCCGGGACAGGGGCCAATGAAAAACTGTTTTTT.

This clonotype was counted a few times. The V gene is TRBV29-1, the J gene TRBJ2-5, with D uncertain. Germline V gives CDR1 SQVTM, CDR2 ANQGSEA. The CDR3 covers 14 residues. Trimming left V 3 bases short and J 0 bases short, with 11 bases between. The CDR3 is CSVDNIGYQETQYF. Here the CDR3 DNA reads TGCAGCGTTGACAACATCGGGTACCAAGAGACCCAGTACTTC.

V and J are TRBV12-3 or TRBV12-4 and TRBJ2-1; TRBD2 aligns across 12 bases. Trimming removed 6 bases from V and 6 bases from J; junction bases left unmatched: 3. There are 14 residues in the CDR3. CDR3 region: CASRLAGGSNEQFF. The CDR3 DNA follows: TGTGCCAGCAGACTAGCGGGAGGATCCAATGAGCAGTTCTTC.

The V call is TRBV12-3 or TRBV12-4, the J call TRBJ2-7; D ambiguous. The ends were cut back, 0 bases at V and 2 bases at J, with 11 bases in the middle. The CDR3 has 15 residues. Here the CDR3 reads CASSLAQARTYEQYF. DNA for the CDR3: TGTGCCAGCAGTTTAGCGCAGGCCAGGACCTACGAGCAGTACTTC.

This clonotype was seen repeatedly, ten times or more. The V gene is TRBV12-3 or TRBV12-4, the J gene TRBJ2-4; no clear D. Trimming left V 4 bases short and J 0 bases short, with 13 bases between. The CDR3 has 16 amino acids. The CDR3 reads CASSSRVELAKNIQYF. The CDR3, as DNA: TGTGCCAGCAGTTCTCGGGTCGAGCTAGCCAAAAACATTCAGTACTTC.

This clonotype turned up a few times. The chain recombines TRBV29-1 with TRBJ1-2; D unclear. Trimming left V 3 bases short and J 4 bases short, with 9 bases between. CDR1 SQVTM and CDR2 ANQGSEA come from the germline V gene. The CDR3 is 12 residues long. The CDR3 DNA follows: TGCAGCGTTGATTCGGGTCCCTATGGCTACACCTTC. It is translated as CSVDSGPYGYTF. The full variable domain, with the rest looked up from reference TRBV29-1 and TRBJ1-2, is SAVISQKPSRDICQRGTSLTIQCQVDSQVTMMFWYRQQPGQSLTLIATANQGSEATYESGFVIDKFPISRPNLTFSTLTVSNMSPEDSSIYLCSVDSGPYGYTFGSGTRLTVV.

The chain combines TRBV20-1 with TRBJ2-3; unclear D gene. The CDR3 totals 15 residues. Per germline, CDR1 DFQATT and CDR2 SNEGSKA (reference sequence). The germline V and J ends were trimmed by 1 base and 4 bases, with 15 bases remaining between them. The CDR3 reads CSARGRSVRPDTQYF. DNA for the CDR3: TGCAGTGCTAGAGGACGGAGCGTTAGGCCAGATACGCAGTATTTT.

This clonotype showed up just a few times. This rearrangement joins TRBV5-1 to TRBJ1-6; 9 bases agree with TRBD1. This CDR3 is 19 amino acids long. CDR1 and CDR2 (germline): SGHRS, YFSETQ. V trimming: 0 bases; J trimming: 4 bases; junction bases outside the gene matches: 11. The CDR3: CASSLVVTGGIPYNSPLHF. CDR3 sequence (DNA): TGCGCCAGCAGCTTGGTCGTCACAGGGGGCATTCCATATAATTCACCCCTCCACTTT.

This clonotype was recorded a few times. The rearrangement joins TRBV5-4 to TRBJ2-7, with TRBD2 as a possible D gene (6 bases). Germline-derived CDR1 and CDR2 are SGHNT and YYREEE (reference sequence). The CDR3 extends over 15 amino acids. The DNA of the CDR3 is TGTGCCAGCAGCTTGGCACCAACTAGCTCCTACGAGCGGTACGTC. Amino acid sequence: CASSLAPTSSYERYV.